Below, 13 T cell receptor beta chains from the same sample are listed, as sequenced in a study of beta chain features in type 1 diabetes. Since all of the isolated RNA was reverse transcribed, expressed TCRB transcripts were what got sequenced. Assay: immunoSEQ multiplex PCR; the TCRdb copy retains only in-frame clones and omits some. The repertoire holds 400,000 to 450,000 clones, with approximately 15% as singletons. The sequenced sample was naive CD4+ T cells from blood. These receptors were obtained from a young man in good health.

This clone showed up just a few times. This rearrangement joins TRBV10-3 to TRBJ2-5; D may be TRBD1 or TRBD2 (5 bases each). The CDR3 runs 15 residues. The V end was cut by 3 bases, the J end by 3 bases, with 14 bases between. The germline V gene encodes CDR1 ENHRY and CDR2 SYGVKD. The CDR3 reads CAISDRDAPEETQYF. CDR3 DNA sequence: TGTGCCATCAGTGACAGGGACGCCCCCGAAGAGACCCAGTACTTC.

This clone has only a few counts. This chain links TRBV2 with TRBJ2-1; 7 bases are shared with TRBD2. There are 13 residues in the CDR3. Germline V gene sequence: CDR1 SNHLY, CDR2 FYNNEI. Unmatched junction bases numbered 7, after V lost 0 bases and J lost 14 bases. For the CDR3, the DNA is TGTGCCAGCAGTGAAGCCCCTAGCGGCAAGGAGTTCTTC. Translating it yields CASSEAPSGKEFF.

The chain has TRBV29-1 and TRBJ1-6, with D uncertain. The ends were cut back, 4 bases at V and 10 bases at J, with 8 bases in the middle. Germline values: CDR1 SQVTM, CDR2 ANQGSEA. The CDR3 contains 11 residues. CDR3 region: CSVGEGSPLHF. The CDR3 DNA follows: TGCAGCGTTGGGGAGGGCTCACCCCTCCACTTT.

This clone occurred a few times. V usage is TRBV6-6 and J usage is TRBJ2-1; D is unresolved. The ends were cut back, 6 bases at V and 0 bases at J, with 12 bases in the middle. The CDR3 runs 15 residues. CDR1 and CDR2 from the germline V gene are MNHNY and SVGAGI (reference sequence). This chain's CDR3 is CASSRSSSSYNEQFF. Written as DNA, the CDR3 is TGTGCCAGCAGCCGGAGCAGCAGCTCCTACAATGAGCAGTTCTTC.

The chain links TRBV6-5 to TRBJ2-7, with TRBD1 matching over 8 bases. The ends lost 6 bases at V and 5 bases at J; junction bases unmatched: 3. The CDR3 runs to 12 residues. Germline CDR1 MNHEY, CDR2 SVGAGI. CDR3: CASSRTGNEQYF. The CDR3 DNA follows: TGTGCCAGCAGCCGGACAGGGAACGAGCAGTACTTC.

The J gene is TRBJ2-3, the V gene TRBV28; no reliable D call. Trimming pared 7 bases from V and 4 bases from J, leaving 12 bases between. In germline, CDR1 is MDHEN, CDR2 SYDVKM. This CDR3 is 13 amino acids long. The CDR3: CASIGIGPDTQYF. In nucleotides, the CDR3 is TGTGCCAGCATAGGCATCGGCCCAGATACGCAGTATTTT.

The V call is TRBV10-3, the J call TRBJ2-3, with 8 nucleotides matching TRBD2. CDR3 length: 14 residues. The germline gives CDR1 ENHRY, CDR2 SYGVKD. V lost 6 bases, J lost 0 bases, and 2 bases stayed unmatched. Here the CDR3 DNA reads TGTGCCATCAGGCGGGAGGCTAGCACAGATACGCAGTATTTT. Translation: CAIRREASTDTQYF.

In this sample, this clone turned up a few times. The chain recombines TRBV7-8 with TRBJ1-1; D gene uncertain. The CDR3 spans 13 residues. Germline V gene data show CDR1 as SGHVS and CDR2 as FQNEAQ. V was shortened by 5 bases and J by 5 bases, with 12 bases between the two germline ends. For the CDR3, the DNA is TGTGCCAGCAGCAAGACGAGGGAGACTGAAGCTTTCTTT. This sequence encodes CASSKTRETEAFF.

This clone was observed a few times. V gene TRBV18 combines with J gene TRBJ2-7; D gene uncertain. The CDR3 has 13 residues. Looked up from germline, CDR1 is KGHSH and CDR2 is LQKENI. The V gene lost 6 bases and the J gene lost 3 bases, with 12 bases spanning the gap. The CDR3 region is CASSTKMGYEQYF. The CDR3 DNA sequence: TGTGCCAGCTCTACCAAGATGGGCTACGAGCAGTACTTC.

The chain recombines TRBV7-2 with TRBJ1-1; tentatively, D is TRBD1 (5 bases). CDR3 length: 14 residues. Germline-derived CDR1 and CDR2 are SGHTA and FQGNSA. V gave up 1 base and J gave up 1 base, with 7 bases separating them. This CDR3 reads CASSLVQGNTEAFF. Written as DNA, the CDR3 is TGTGCCAGCAGCTTAGTCCAGGGGAACACTGAAGCTTTCTTT.

J is TRBJ1-5 and V is TRBV2; D gene unclear. The CDR3 covers 13 residues. Germline assignment: CDR1 SNHLY and CDR2 FYNNEI. V gave up 5 bases and J gave up 4 bases, with 9 bases separating them. In nucleotides, the CDR3 is TGTGCCAGCAGTCTGGACGGAAATCAGCCCCAGCATTTT. It is translated as CASSLDGNQPQHF. Based on the CDR3 plus reference TRBV2 and TRBJ1-5, the full variable domain is EPEVTQTPSHQVTQMGQEVILRCVPISNHLYFYWYRQILGQKVEFLVSFYNNEISEKSEIFDDQFSVERPDGSNFTLKIRSTKLEDSAMYFCASSLDGNQPQHFGDGTRLSIL.

This clone occurred a few times. The chain has TRBV6-6 and TRBJ1-1; 7 bases fit TRBD1. Per the germline V gene, CDR1 is MNHNY and CDR2 is SVGAGI (reference sequence). Trimming at V came to 5 bases and at J to 4 bases, leaving 10 bases not matched to a gene. This CDR3 spans 15 amino acids. The CDR3: CASSIPTGMITEAFF. The CDR3 bases are TGTGCCAGCAGTATCCCGACAGGGATGATCACTGAAGCTTTCTTT.

The V and J genes are TRBV15 and TRBJ2-7; D remains unclear. This CDR3 is built from 15 residues. V lost 3 bases to trimming and J lost 0 bases, with 12 bases between them. Germline values: CDR1 LNHNV, CDR2 YYDKDF (reference sequence). CDR3 region: CATSSGSSYSYEQYV. CDR3 nucleotides: TGTGCCACCAGCAGTGGCAGCTCATACTCCTACGAGCAGTACGTC.